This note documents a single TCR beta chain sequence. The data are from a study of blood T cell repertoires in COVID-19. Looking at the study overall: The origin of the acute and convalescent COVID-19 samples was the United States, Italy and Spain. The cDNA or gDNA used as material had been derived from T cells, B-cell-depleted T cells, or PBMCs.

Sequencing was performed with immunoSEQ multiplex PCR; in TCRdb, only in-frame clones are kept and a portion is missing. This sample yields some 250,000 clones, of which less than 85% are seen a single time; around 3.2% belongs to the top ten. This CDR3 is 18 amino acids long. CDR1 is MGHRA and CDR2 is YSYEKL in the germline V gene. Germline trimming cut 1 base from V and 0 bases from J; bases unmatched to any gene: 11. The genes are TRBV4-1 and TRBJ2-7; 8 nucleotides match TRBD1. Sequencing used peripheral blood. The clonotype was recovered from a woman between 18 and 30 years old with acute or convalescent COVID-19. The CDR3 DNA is TGCGCCAGCAGCCAAGTGGACAGGGCACTCAGGAGCTCCTACGAGCAGTACTTC. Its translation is CASSQVDRALRSSYEQYF.